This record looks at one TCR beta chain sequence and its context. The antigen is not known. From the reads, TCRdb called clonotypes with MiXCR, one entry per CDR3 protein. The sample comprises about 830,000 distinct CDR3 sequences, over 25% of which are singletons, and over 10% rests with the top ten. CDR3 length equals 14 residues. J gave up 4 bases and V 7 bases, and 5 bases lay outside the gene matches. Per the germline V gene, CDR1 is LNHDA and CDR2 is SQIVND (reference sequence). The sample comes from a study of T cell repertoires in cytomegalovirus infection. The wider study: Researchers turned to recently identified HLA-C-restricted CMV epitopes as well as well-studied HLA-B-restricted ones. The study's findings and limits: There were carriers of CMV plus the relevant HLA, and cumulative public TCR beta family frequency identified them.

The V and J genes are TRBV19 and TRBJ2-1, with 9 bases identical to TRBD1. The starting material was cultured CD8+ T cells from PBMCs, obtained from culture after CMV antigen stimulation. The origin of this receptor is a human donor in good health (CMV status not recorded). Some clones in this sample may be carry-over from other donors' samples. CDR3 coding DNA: TGTGCCAGTAAGGGGACAGGGCTTTACAATGAGCAGTTCTTC. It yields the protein CASKGTGLYNEQFF.